Listed below are T cell receptor beta chains from one sample, sequenced in a study of vaccination effects on CD4 cells after COVID-19. Generated by immunoSEQ multiplex PCR, the TCRdb table keeps only in-frame clones and is missing some. The data show tens of thousands of clones, roughly two thirds seen once. These TCRs are of unknown antigen specificity. The sequencing used CD4+ T cells from PBMCs cultured with HCoV-OC43 spike peptides, collected before COVID-19 vaccination. These receptor sequences come from a human donor who received a COVID-19 vaccine. CDR3s include the opening cysteine and the closing phenylalanine or tryptophan. Fields, in order: D gene, V gene, J gene, clone size, CDR3 DNA, CDR3 protein. The D gene is left open where the match is weak. Expanded clones are given a class, and other clones once, few, many or no size at all.

>.|TRBV4-3|TRBJ2-3|.
TGCGCCAGCAGCCTGCGGGGAAGCACAGATACGCAGTATTTT
CASSLRGSTDTQYF
>TRBD1|TRBV6-5|TRBJ1-4|.
TGTGCCAGCAGGGGACAGGCTCTCAGTGAAAAACTGTTTTTT
CASRGQALSEKLFF
>TRBD1|TRBV6-6|TRBJ1-4|.
TGTGCCAGCAGTCCGCGGACAGGGGGCGTGGAAAAACTGTTTTTT
CASSPRTGGVEKLFF
>.|TRBV4-1|TRBJ1-1|.
TGCGCCAGCAGCCAAGCGGGACACCTGAACACTGAAGCTTTCTTT
CASSQAGHLNTEAFF
>TRBD2|TRBV3-1/TRBV3-2|TRBJ2-5|.
TGTGCCAGCAGCCGGACTAGATTGGAGACCCAGTACTTC
CASSRTRLETQYF
>TRBD2|TRBV2|TRBJ2-7|.
TGTGCCAGCGGGACTAGCGGAATCAAATGGGGGGCGGGCCTCTACGAGCAGTACTTC
CASGTSGIKWGAGLYEQYF
>TRBD2|TRBV2|TRBJ2-5|.
TGTGCCAGCAGTTCTTTAGCGGGGGGACCCCAAGAGACCCAGTACTTC
CASSSLAGGPQETQYF
>.|TRBV5-1|TRBJ1-2|few
TGCGCCAGCAGCTTGGAAGGGTATGGCTACACCTTC
CASSLEGYGYTF
>.|TRBV5-1|TRBJ2-3|.
TGCGCCAGCAGCTCTGGGGCCATAGATACGCAGTATTTT
CASSSGAIDTQYF
>.|TRBV6-1|TRBJ1-5|.
TGTGCCAGCAGTGATGGGGCAGGGATAAATCAGCCCCAGCATTTT
CASSDGAGINQPQHF
>TRBD1|TRBV28|TRBJ1-4|.
TGTGCCAGCAGCACTCCGGGACAGAAAGAAAAACTGTTTTTT
CASSTPGQKEKLFF
>.|TRBV7-2|TRBJ1-1|.
TGTGCCAGCAGCTCCTGGGGCGGGCGGACTGAAGCTTTCTTT
CASSSWGGRTEAFF
>TRBD1|TRBV10-3|TRBJ2-5|.
TGTGCCATCAGAGGGACAGGGGGCACAGAGACCCAGTACTTC
CAIRGTGGTETQYF
>TRBD1|TRBV5-1|TRBJ1-6|.
TGCGCCAGCAGCTTGGACGGACAGGGGGCACGGAATTCACCCCTCCACTTT
CASSLDGQGARNSPLHF
>.|TRBV19|TRBJ1-1|.
TGTGCCAGTAGTACCCCGACAGGCTCGGGGAACACTGAAGCTTTCTTT
CASSTPTGSGNTEAFF
>.|TRBV30|TRBJ1-1|.
TGTGCCTGGGCGGTCGGGACTTTAACTGAAGCTTTCTTT
CAWAVGTLTEAFF
>TRBD2|TRBV10-3|TRBJ2-7|.
TGTGCCACCCGGGGGGGAGCGGGAGTCCCATTAAACTCCTACGAGCAGTACTTC
CATRGGAGVPLNSYEQYF
>TRBD1|TRBV6-5|TRBJ1-2|.
TGTGCCAGCAGTTACGCAGGGGGTGGCTACACCTTC
CASSYAGGGYTF
>.|TRBV6-1|TRBJ2-7|.
TGTGCCAGCAACCCCCCTGGGGGCGCGACGTCCGAGCAGTACTTC
CASNPPGGATSEQYF
>TRBD1|TRBV5-1|TRBJ1-1|few
TGCGCCAGCAGAAAGGGACAGACCGCGGGGAACACTGAAGCTTTCTTT
CASRKGQTAGNTEAFF
>.|TRBV3-1/TRBV3-2|TRBJ1-1|.
TGTGCCAGCGGGGGGTGGAAGAAGAACACTGAAGCTTTCTTT
CASGGWKKNTEAFF
>TRBD1|TRBV9|TRBJ1-3|.
TGTGCCAGCAGCGTAGATACAGGGGGCACTGGAAACACCATATATTTT
CASSVDTGGTGNTIYF
>TRBD1|TRBV6-6|TRBJ2-5|.
TGTGCCAGCAGACCCGGGACAGCTATTCAAGAGACCCAGTACTTC
CASRPGTAIQETQYF
>TRBD1|TRBV18|TRBJ1-3|.
TGTGCCAGCTCATCTGGGACAGGGCCTGGAAACACCATATATTTT
CASSSGTGPGNTIYF
>.|TRBV2|TRBJ1-2|few
TGTGCCAGCAGTGATCGCGGGGACGGCGGCTACACCTTC
CASSDRGDGGYTF
>.|TRBV7-2|TRBJ2-5|.
TGTGCCAGCAGCTCCCAAGAGACCCAGTACTTC
CASSSQETQYF
>.|TRBV3-1/TRBV3-2|TRBJ1-1|.
TGTGCCAGCAGCCAAGATAGGAGGAGAGAAGCTTTCTTT
CASSQDRRREAFF